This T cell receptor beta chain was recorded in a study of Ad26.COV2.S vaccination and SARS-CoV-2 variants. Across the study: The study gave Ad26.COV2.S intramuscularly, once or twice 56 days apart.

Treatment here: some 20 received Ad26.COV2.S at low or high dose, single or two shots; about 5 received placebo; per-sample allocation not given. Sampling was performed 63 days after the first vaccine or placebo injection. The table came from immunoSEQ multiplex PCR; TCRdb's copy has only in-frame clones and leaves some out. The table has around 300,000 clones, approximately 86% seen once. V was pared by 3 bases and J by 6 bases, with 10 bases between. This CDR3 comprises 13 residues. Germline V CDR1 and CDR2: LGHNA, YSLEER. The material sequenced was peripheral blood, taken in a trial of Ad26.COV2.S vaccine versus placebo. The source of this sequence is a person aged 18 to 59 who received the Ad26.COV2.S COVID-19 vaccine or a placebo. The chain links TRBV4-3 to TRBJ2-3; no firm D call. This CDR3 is CASSHSQTDTQYF. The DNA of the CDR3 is TGCGCCAGCAGCCATAGCCAGACGGATACGCAGTATTTT.